Below are 14 T cell receptor beta chains sequenced from a single sample in a study of siplizumab effects on memory and regulatory T cells. TCRdb's table, derived via immunoSEQ multiplex PCR, lists solely in-frame clones and lacks some. The sample records about 69,000 clones, 88% being singletons. Sequencing was performed on Tregs sorted from blood. The receptors originated from a human donor in good health.

The chain combines TRBV28 with TRBJ2-1, with 11 bases identical to TRBD2. The CDR3 is made up of 19 amino acids. V lost 1 base and J lost 2; bases outside the gene matches: 10. Germline CDR1 is MDHEN and CDR2 is SYDVKM. CDR3 residues: CASSLSLAGVGKAYNEQFF. Written as DNA, the CDR3 is TGTGCCAGCAGTTTATCACTAGCGGGAGTGGGAAAAGCCTACAATGAGCAGTTCTTC.

The CDR3 DNA is TGCGCCAGCAGCTTGCCGACATCAGCCTGGAAGACCCAGTACTTC. It encodes CASSLPTSAWKTQYF. The V and J genes are TRBV5-1 and TRBJ2-5; D ambiguous. CDR3 size: 15 residues. Germline CDR1 and CDR2: SGHRS and YFSETQ. V shed 1 base and J shed 6 bases, with 16 bases lying between them. The whole variable domain, remainder taken from reference TRBV5-1 and TRBJ2-5, is KAGVTQTPRYLIKTRGQQVTLSCSPISGHRSVSWYQQTPGQGLQFLFEYFSETQRNKGNFPGRFSGRQFSNSRSEMNVSTLELGDSALYLCASSLPTSAWKTQYFGPGTRLLVL.

The J gene is TRBJ2-1, the V gene TRBV5-1, with D possibly being TRBD2 (5 bases). Germline loops: CDR1 SGHRS, CDR2 YFSETQ. V lost 4 bases and J 1 base, leaving 15 bases between the germline ends. The CDR3 consists of 16 residues. CDR3 bases: TGCGCCAGCAGCCAAGGCGGGCTGGGATCCTACAATGAGCAGTTCTTC. It yields the protein CASSQGGLGSYNEQFF.

V usage is TRBV19 and J usage is TRBJ1-2; 9 positions match TRBD1. Germline lookup yields CDR1 LNHDA and CDR2 SQIVND (reference sequence). The CDR3 consists of 15 residues. V gave up 2 bases and J gave up 5 bases; unmatched junction bases: 6. The CDR3, as DNA: TGTGCCAGTAGTATACAGGGACAGGGTACATATGGCTACACCTTC. Residues: CASSIQGQGTYGYTF.

This chain joins TRBV5-1 and TRBJ2-2, with D perhaps matching TRBD2 (5 bases). CDR3 length equals 16 residues. The germline CDR1 and CDR2 sequences are SGHRS and YFSETQ. V lost 1 base and J lost 4, with 14 bases in between. The CDR3 protein is CASSLNRAVATGELFF. The DNA for the CDR3 is TGCGCCAGCAGCTTGAATAGAGCGGTGGCCACCGGGGAGCTGTTTTTT.

In this sample, this clone turned up a few times. J is TRBJ1-5 and V is TRBV4-2, with D uncertain. The V and J ends lost 2 bases and 6 bases respectively, with 8 bases between them. Germline CDR1 LGHNA, CDR2 YNFKEQ. This CDR3 comprises 13 residues. The CDR3 spells CASSQKRGQPQHF. DNA for the CDR3: TGTGCCAGCAGCCAAAAGCGAGGTCAGCCCCAGCATTTT.

V and J are TRBV12-2 and TRBJ2-2; TRBD1, the table's D call, lacks a check against the DNA. TRBV12-2 has pseudogene status. The CDR3 is made up of 20 amino acids. In DNA form, the CDR3 reads TGTGCAAGTCGCTTAGCGAGGCAGGGGTGGTACTCCCGACACACCGGGGAGCTGTTTTTT. Translating gives CASRLARQGWYSRHTGELFF.

CDR3 protein: CASSQDASLYNEQFF. CDR3 DNA sequence: TGCGCCAGCAGCCAAGACGCGTCCCTATACAATGAGCAGTTCTTC. V usage is TRBV4-3 and J usage is TRBJ2-1; D unclear. Germline CDR1 reads LGHNA; CDR2 reads YSLEER. The CDR3 has 15 amino acids. Trimming shortened V by 0 bases and J by 4 bases, and 10 bases separated the two germline ends.

J is TRBJ1-1 and V is TRBV14; D is possibly TRBD1 (5 bases). The germline gives CDR1 SGHDN, CDR2 FVKESK. The CDR3 is 18 amino acids. Trimming took off 4 bases at V and 5 bases at J, with 26 bases between the two ends. CDR3 loop: CASSPRRRQGTQWTEAFF. Written as DNA, the CDR3 is TGTGCCAGCAGCCCCCGAAGAAGGCAGGGCACGCAGTGGACTGAAGCTTTCTTT.

In its sample, this clone was seen a few times. The chain is built from TRBV4-2 and TRBJ1-6, with 9 bases identical to TRBD1. Per the germline V gene, CDR1 is LGHNA and CDR2 is YNFKEQ. V lost 4 bases and J lost 11; bases outside the gene matches: 6. The CDR3 is 14 amino acids. Written as DNA, the CDR3 is TGTGCCAGCAGCCCCAGACAGGGGGATGCACCCCTCCACTTT. Translated: CASSPRQGDAPLHF.

This clone appeared a single time. The chain couples TRBV18 to TRBJ2-7; TRBD1 agrees at 9 bases. There are 16 residues in the CDR3. The V and J ends lost 2 bases and 2 bases, in that order; junction bases with no gene match: 7. Germline V lookup: CDR1 KGHSH, CDR2 LQKENI. The CDR3 protein is CASSPKPGQGTYEQYF. The CDR3 DNA follows: TGTGCCAGCTCACCAAAACCGGGACAGGGAACCTACGAGCAGTACTTC. The full variable domain, completed using reference TRBV18 and TRBJ2-7, is NAGVMQNPRHLVRRRGQEARLRCSPMKGHSHVYWYRQLPEEGLKFMVYLQKENIIDESGMPKERFSAEFPKEGPSILRIQQVVRGDSAAYFCASSPKPGQGTYEQYFGPGTRLTVT.

This clone was seen only a few times. J is TRBJ1-5 and V is TRBV2; 9 bases are a match to TRBD1. There are 15 residues in the CDR3. The V and J ends lost 6 bases and 1 base, in that order; junction bases with no gene match: 4. Germline CDR1 is SNHLY and CDR2 is FYNNEI. In nucleotides, the CDR3 is TGTGCCAGCAGCAGCGACAGGGGGAGCAATCAGCCCCAGCATTTT. Residues: CASSSDRGSNQPQHF.

This rearrangement joins TRBV30 to TRBJ1-6; D is unclear. Trimming cost V 0 bases and J 7 bases, with 10 bases left between them. Germline V gene sequence: CDR1 GTSNPN, CDR2 SVGIG (reference sequence). The CDR3 consists of 14 residues. The CDR3 nucleotides are TGTGCCTGGAGTGTAAGGCAGATGAATTCACCCCTCCACTTT. Protein sequence: CAWSVRQMNSPLHF.

The chain carries TRBV9 and TRBJ2-5; maybe TRBD1 (6 bases). V dropped 4 bases and J dropped 2 bases, with 15 bases sitting between them. CDR1 is SGDLS, CDR2 YYNGEE, per germline. The CDR3 has 15 residues. CDR3 DNA: TGTGCCAGCAGCTCAGGGACACCCTTACAAGAGACCCAGTACTTC. Its protein product is CASSSGTPLQETQYF. The full variable domain, with the rest looked up from reference TRBV9 and TRBJ2-5, is DSGVTQTPKHLITATGQRVTLRCSPRSGDLSVYWYQQSLDQGLQFLIQYYNGEERAKGNILERFSAQQFPDLHSELNLSSLELGDSALYFCASSSGTPLQETQYFGPGTRLLVL.